This T cell receptor (beta chain) was found in a study of T-cell memory formation after mild COVID-19. Study summary: In these data, TCR clusters were largely donor specific.

In TCRdb, the 5' RACE reads were re-called with MiXCR into one record per CDR3 protein. The sample carries 250,000 to 300,000 distinct CDR3 sequences, 15% to 20% recorded once. There are 12 residues in the CDR3. Trimming shortened V by 5 bases and J by 7 bases, and 11 bases separated the two germline ends. CDR1 and CDR2 (germline): SGHAT, FQNNGV. The sample consisted of PBMCs or a T cell subset sorted from them (not recorded which). The sequence came from a man aged 18 to 29 who had mild COVID-19 (a few samples of this study predate the infection). Cell type and time point are not known. The gene calls are TRBV11-2 and TRBJ1-1; D perhaps matches TRBD1 (6 bases). The CDR3 sequence is CASSPQDSEAFF. The CDR3 region has the DNA TGTGCCAGCAGCCCACAGGACAGTGAAGCTTTCTTT.